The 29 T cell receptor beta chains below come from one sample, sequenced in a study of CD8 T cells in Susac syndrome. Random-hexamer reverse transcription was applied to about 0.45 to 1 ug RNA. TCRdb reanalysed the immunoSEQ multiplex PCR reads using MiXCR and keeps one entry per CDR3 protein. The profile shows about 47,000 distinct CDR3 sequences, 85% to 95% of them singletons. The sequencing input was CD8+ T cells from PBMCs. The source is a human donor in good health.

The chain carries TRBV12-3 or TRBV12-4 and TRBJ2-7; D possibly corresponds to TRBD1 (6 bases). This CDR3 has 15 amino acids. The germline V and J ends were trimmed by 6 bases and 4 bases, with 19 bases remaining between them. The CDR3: CASSKPGVFGYEQYF. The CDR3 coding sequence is TGTGCCAGCAGCAAGCCAGGGGTGTTCGGGTACGAGCAGTACTTC.

Written as DNA, the CDR3 is TGTGCCAGCAGCCAACTACTCGTTACTACTGAAGCTTTCTTT. Protein product: CASSQLLVTTEAFF. The chain is built from TRBV3-1 and TRBJ1-1, with D uncertain. Between the trimmed V and J ends, which lost 2 bases and 5 bases, there was a span of 12 bases. The CDR3 contains 14 residues. Germline lookup yields CDR1 LGHDT and CDR2 YNNKEL (reference sequence).

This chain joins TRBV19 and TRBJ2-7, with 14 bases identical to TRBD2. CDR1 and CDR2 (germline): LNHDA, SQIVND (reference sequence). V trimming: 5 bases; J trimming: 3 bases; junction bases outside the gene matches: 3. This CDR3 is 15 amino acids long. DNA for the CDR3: TGTGCCAGTAGTGAGGGACTAGCGGGAGTCTACGAGCAGTACTTC. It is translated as CASSEGLAGVYEQYF.

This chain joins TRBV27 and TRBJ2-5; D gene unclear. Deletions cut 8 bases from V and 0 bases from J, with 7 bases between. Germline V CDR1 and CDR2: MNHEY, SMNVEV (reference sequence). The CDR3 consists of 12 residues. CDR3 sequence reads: CASGEYQETQYF. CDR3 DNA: TGTGCCAGCGGCGAGTACCAAGAGACCCAGTACTTC.

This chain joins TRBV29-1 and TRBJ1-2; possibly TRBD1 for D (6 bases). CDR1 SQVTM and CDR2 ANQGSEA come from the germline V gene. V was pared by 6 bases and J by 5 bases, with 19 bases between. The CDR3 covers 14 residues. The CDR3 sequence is CSVEGGSSIYGYTF. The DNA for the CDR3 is TGCAGCGTAGAGGGGGGATCTTCGATATATGGCTACACCTTC. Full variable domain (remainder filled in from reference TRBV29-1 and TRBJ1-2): SAVISQKPSRDICQRGTSLTIQCQVDSQVTMMFWYRQQPGQSLTLIATANQGSEATYESGFVIDKFPISRPNLTFSTLTVSNMSPEDSSIYLCSVEGGSSIYGYTFGSGTRLTVV.

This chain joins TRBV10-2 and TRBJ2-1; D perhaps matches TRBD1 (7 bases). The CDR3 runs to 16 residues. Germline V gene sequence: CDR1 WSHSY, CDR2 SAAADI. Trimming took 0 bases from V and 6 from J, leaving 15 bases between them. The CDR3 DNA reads TGCGCCAGCAGTGAGTCGACAGGGTTCGGGGGCAATGAGCAGTTCTTC. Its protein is CASSESTGFGGNEQFF.

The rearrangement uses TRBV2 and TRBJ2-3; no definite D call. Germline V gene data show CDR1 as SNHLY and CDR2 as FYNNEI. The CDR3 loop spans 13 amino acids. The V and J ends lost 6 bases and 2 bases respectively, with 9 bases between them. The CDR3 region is CASRHRNTDTQYF. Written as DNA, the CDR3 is TGTGCCAGCAGGCACAGAAACACAGATACGCAGTATTTT. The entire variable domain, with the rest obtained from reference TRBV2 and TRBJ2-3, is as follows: EPEVTQTPSHQVTQMGQEVILRCVPISNHLYFYWYRQILGQKVEFLVSFYNNEISEKSEIFDDQFSVERPDGSNFTLKIRSTKLEDSAMYFCASRHRNTDTQYFGPGTRLTVL.

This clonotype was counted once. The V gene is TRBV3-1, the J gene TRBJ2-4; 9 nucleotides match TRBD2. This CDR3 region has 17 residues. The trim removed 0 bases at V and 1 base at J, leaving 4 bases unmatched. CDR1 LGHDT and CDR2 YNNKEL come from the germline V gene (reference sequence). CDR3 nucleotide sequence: TGTGCCAGCAGCCAAGAGGGACTAGCACTTGCCAAAAACATTCAGTACTTC. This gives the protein CASSQEGLALAKNIQYF.

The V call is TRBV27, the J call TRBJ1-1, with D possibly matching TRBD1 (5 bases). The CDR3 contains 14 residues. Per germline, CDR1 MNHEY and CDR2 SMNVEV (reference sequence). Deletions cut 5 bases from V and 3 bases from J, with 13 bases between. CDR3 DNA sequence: TGTGCCAGCAGTAAGAGGACATACTACACTGAAGCTTTCTTT. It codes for CASSKRTYYTEAFF.

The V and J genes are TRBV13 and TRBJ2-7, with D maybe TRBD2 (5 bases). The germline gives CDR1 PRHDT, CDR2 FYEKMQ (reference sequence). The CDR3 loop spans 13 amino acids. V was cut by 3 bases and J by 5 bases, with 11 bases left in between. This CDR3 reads CASSFLATHEQYF. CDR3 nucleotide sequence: TGTGCCAGCAGCTTTCTAGCAACCCACGAGCAGTACTTC.

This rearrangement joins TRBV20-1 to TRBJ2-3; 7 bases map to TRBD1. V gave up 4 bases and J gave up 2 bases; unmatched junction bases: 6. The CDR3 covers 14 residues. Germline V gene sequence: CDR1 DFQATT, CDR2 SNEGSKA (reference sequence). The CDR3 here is CSAKTGYPTDTQYF. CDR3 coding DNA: TGCAGTGCTAAGACAGGGTATCCCACAGATACGCAGTATTTT.

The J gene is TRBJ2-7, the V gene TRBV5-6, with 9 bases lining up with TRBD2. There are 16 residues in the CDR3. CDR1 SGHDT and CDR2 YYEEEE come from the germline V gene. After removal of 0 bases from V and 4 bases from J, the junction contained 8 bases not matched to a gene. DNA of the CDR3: TGTGCCAGCAGCTTGGTCGGGCGCGGGGGGGGTTACGAGCAGTACTTC. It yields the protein CASSLVGRGGGYEQYF.

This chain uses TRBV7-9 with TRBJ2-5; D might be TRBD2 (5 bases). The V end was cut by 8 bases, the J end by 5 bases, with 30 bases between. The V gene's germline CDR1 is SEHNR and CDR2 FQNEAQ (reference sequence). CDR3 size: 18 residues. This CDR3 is CASVGDWRPGLPRETQYF. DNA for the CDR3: TGTGCCAGCGTGGGTGATTGGCGCCCCGGACTCCCTCGGGAGACCCAGTACTTC. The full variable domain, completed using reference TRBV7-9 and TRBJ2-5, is DTGVSQNPRHKITKRGQNVTFRCDPISEHNRLYWYRQTLGQGPEFLTYFQNEAQLEKSRLLSDRFSAERPKGSFSTLEIQRTEQGDSAMYLCASVGDWRPGLPRETQYFGPGTRLLVL.

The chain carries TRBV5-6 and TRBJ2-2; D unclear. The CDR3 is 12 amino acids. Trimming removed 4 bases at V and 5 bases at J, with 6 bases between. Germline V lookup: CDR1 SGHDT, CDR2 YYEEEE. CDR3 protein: CASSVVTGELFF. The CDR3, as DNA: TGTGCCAGCAGCGTTGTGACCGGGGAGCTGTTTTTT. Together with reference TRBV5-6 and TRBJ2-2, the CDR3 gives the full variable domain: DAGVTQSPTHLIKTRGQQVTLRCSPKSGHDTVSWYQQALGQGPQFIFQYYEEEERQRGNFPDRFSGHQFPNYSSELNVNALLLGDSALYLCASSVVTGELFFGEGSRLTVL.

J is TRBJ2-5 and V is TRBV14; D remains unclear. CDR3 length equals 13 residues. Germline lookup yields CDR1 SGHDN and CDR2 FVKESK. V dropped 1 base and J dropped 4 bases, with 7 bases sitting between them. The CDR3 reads CASSQVERETQYF. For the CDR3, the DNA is TGTGCCAGCAGCCAAGTGGAGAGAGAGACCCAGTACTTC.

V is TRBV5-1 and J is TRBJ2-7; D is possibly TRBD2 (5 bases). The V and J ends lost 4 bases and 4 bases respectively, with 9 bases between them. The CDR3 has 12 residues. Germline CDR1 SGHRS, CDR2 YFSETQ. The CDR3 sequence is CASSTGIYEQYF. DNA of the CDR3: TGCGCCAGCAGCACCGGGATTTACGAGCAGTACTTC. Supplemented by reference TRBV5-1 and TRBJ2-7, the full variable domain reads KAGVTQTPRYLIKTRGQQVTLSCSPISGHRSVSWYQQTPGQGLQFLFEYFSETQRNKGNFPGRFSGRQFSNSRSEMNVSTLELGDSALYLCASSTGIYEQYFGPGTRLTVT.

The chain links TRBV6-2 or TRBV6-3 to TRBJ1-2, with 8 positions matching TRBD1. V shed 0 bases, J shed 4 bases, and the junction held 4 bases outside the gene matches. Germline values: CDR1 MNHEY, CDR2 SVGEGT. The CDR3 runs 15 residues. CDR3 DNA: TGTGCCAGCAGTTACTCGACAGGGGCTAGCTATGGCTACACCTTC. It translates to CASSYSTGASYGYTF.

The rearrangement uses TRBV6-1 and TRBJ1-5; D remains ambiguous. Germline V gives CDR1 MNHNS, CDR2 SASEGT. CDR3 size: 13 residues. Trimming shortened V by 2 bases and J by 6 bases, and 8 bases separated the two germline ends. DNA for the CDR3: TGTGCCAGCAGTGAATTCTGGGGTCAGCCCCAGCATTTT. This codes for CASSEFWGQPQHF.

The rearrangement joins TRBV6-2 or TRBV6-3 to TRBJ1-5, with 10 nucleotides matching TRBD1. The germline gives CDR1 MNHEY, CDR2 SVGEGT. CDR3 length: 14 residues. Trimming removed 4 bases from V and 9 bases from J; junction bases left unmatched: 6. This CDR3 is CASSWGQGSAPQHF. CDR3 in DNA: TGTGCCAGCAGTTGGGGACAGGGGTCAGCGCCCCAGCATTTT.

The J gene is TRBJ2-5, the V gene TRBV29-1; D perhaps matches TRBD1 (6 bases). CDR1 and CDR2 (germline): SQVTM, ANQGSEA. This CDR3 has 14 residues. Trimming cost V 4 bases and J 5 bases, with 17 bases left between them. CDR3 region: CSVAGQPLSETQYF. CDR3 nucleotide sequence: TGCAGCGTTGCGGGACAACCGCTGTCCGAGACCCAGTACTTC.

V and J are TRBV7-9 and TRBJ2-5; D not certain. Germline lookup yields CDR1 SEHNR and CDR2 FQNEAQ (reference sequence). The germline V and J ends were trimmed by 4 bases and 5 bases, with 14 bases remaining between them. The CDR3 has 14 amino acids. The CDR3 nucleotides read TGTGCCAGCAGCTCCCCTCTAGGGTTTGAGACCCAGTACTTC. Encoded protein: CASSSPLGFETQYF.

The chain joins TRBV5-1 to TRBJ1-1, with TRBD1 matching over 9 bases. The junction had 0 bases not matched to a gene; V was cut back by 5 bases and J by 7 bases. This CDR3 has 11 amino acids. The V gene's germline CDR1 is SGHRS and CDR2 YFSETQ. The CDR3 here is CASRDRGEAFF. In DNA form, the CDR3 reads TGCGCCAGCAGGGACAGGGGTGAAGCTTTCTTT.

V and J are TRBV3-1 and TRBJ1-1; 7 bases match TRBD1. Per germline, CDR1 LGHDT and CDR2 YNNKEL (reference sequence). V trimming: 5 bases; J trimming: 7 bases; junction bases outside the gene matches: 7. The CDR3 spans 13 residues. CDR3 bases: TGTGCCAGCAGCTACCGACAGGGAGGTGAAGCTTTCTTT. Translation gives CASSYRQGGEAFF.

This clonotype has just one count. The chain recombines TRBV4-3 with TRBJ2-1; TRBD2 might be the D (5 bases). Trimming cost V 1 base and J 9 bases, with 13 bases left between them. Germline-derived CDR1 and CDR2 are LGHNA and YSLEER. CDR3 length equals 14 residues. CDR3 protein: CASSQGRGRGEQFF. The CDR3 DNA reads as TGCGCCAGCAGCCAAGGACGTGGTCGGGGTGAGCAGTTCTTC.

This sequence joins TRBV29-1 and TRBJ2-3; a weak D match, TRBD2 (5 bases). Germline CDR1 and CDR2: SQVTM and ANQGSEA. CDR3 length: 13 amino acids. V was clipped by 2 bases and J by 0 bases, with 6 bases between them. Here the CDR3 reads CSVERGSTDTQYF. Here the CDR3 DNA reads TGCAGCGTTGAAAGAGGGAGCACAGATACGCAGTATTTT.

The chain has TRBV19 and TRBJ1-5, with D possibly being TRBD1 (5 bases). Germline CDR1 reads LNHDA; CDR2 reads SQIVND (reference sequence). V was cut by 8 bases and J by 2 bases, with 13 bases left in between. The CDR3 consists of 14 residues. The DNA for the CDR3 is TGTGCCAGTGGGGACCCGACGGGCAATCAGCCCCAGCATTTT. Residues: CASGDPTGNQPQHF.

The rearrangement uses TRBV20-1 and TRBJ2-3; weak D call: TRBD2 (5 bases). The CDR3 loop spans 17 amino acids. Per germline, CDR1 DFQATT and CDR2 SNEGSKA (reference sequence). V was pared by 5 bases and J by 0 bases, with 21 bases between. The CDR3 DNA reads TGCAGTGCTCACCCTCAGCGGAGGTTCTCTAGCACAGATACGCAGTATTTT. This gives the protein CSAHPQRRFSSTDTQYF.

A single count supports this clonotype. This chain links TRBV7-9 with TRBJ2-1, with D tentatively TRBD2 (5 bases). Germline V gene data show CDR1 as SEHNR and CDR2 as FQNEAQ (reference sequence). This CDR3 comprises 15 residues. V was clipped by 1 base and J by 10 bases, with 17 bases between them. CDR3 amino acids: CASSLGLGLAREQFF. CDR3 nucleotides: TGTGCCAGCAGCTTAGGGCTGGGGTTAGCGCGCGAGCAGTTCTTC. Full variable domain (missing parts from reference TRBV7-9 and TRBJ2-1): DTGVSQNPRHKITKRGQNVTFRCDPISEHNRLYWYRQTLGQGPEFLTYFQNEAQLEKSRLLSDRFSAERPKGSFSTLEIQRTEQGDSAMYLCASSLGLGLAREQFFGPGTRLTVL.

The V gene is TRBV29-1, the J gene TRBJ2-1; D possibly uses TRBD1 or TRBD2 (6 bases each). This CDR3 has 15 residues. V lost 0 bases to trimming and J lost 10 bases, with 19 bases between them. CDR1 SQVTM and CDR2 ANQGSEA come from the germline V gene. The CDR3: CSVEDRGVSGIEQFF. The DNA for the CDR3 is TGCAGCGTTGAAGATAGGGGGGTTAGTGGGATAGAGCAGTTCTTC.